This entry is about one T cell receptor beta chain. The data were taken from a study of cytomegalovirus exposure and HLA in healthy donors. The PCR ran on 60 Vbeta and 13 Jbeta primers. Profiling relied on immunoSEQ multiplex PCR, and the TCRdb table lists in-frame clones only, not all of them. The table lists about 150,000 clones, around 75% of them singletons. V trimming: 10 bases; J trimming: 0 bases; junction bases outside the gene matches: 9. The germline V gene has CDR1 ENHRY and CDR2 SYGVKD. This CDR3 has 15 amino acids. This receptor was obtained from a man aged 25-40 years in good health and CMV-seropositive. The V and J genes are TRBV10-3 and TRBJ1-1; 9 bases align to TRBD1. The sample comprised PBMCs. The CDR3 region has the DNA TGTGCCACCACCACAAGACAGGGGGTGAACACTGAAGCTTTCTTT. Amino acid sequence: CATTTRQGVNTEAFF.